The 21 T cell receptor beta chains below come from one sample, sequenced in a study of identical twins. MiXCR, applied by TCRdb to the 5' RACE reads, yields one record per CDR3 protein. The sample shows hundreds of thousands of distinct CDR3 sequences, more than 20% of them seen only once. This sample also appeared in a second study, on T cells expressing NK-cell markers.

Sequencing was carried out using CD4+ T cells sorted from blood. The receptors stem from a woman between 18 and 29 years old in good health.

There are a few counts of this clonotype. The chain joins TRBV4-3 to TRBJ2-1, with D uncertain. Germline CDR1 LGHNA, CDR2 YSLEER. There are 13 residues in the CDR3. Trimming removed 2 bases from V and 5 bases from J, with 7 bases in between. The CDR3 sequence: CASSQRLNNEQFF. The DNA for the CDR3 is TGCGCCAGCAGCCAACGGCTAAACAATGAGCAGTTCTTC.

The rearrangement links TRBV5-1 to TRBJ2-3, with D possibly TRBD1 on 5 matching bases. CDR3 length: 16 residues. Trimming took 4 bases from V and 0 from J, leaving 15 bases between them. Looked up from germline, CDR1 is SGHRS and CDR2 is YFSETQ. This chain's CDR3 is CASSPTGGASTDTQYF. The CDR3, as DNA: TGCGCCAGCAGCCCCACCGGTGGGGCTAGCACAGATACGCAGTATTTT.

This clonotype has only a few counts. The chain recombines TRBV7-2 with TRBJ2-1; 8 bases agree with TRBD1. Per germline, CDR1 SGHTA and CDR2 FQGNSA. Trimming cost V 5 bases and J 7 bases; bases outside gene matches: 10. CDR3 size: 15 residues. The CDR3 spells CASSRGQGIENEQFF. Written as DNA, the CDR3 is TGTGCCAGCAGCAGAGGACAGGGTATTGAGAATGAGCAGTTCTTC.

This clonotype was observed a handful of times. The rearrangement uses TRBV7-6 and TRBJ2-3; D may be TRBD1 (6 bases). CDR1 and CDR2 (germline): SGHVS, FNYEAQ. This CDR3 region has 14 residues. V dropped 2 bases and J dropped 4 bases, with 10 bases sitting between them. CDR3 nucleotides: TGTGCCAGCAGCTTACAGGGGAAGGCAGATACGCAGTATTTT. Amino acid sequence: CASSLQGKADTQYF.

J is TRBJ2-1 and V is TRBV12-3 or TRBV12-4, with TRBD2 identical over 8 bases. With V trimmed by 8 bases and J by 0 bases, 9 bases remained unmatched. There are 16 residues in the CDR3. CDR3: CASEYGTRSSYNEQFF. For the CDR3, the DNA is TGTGCCAGCGAATACGGGACTAGGAGCTCCTACAATGAGCAGTTCTTC.

The rearrangement uses TRBV24-1 and TRBJ2-3; D gene unclear. This CDR3 comprises 13 residues. Trimming took off 6 bases at V and 4 bases at J, with 10 bases between the two ends. Germline CDR1 KGHDR, CDR2 SFDVKD. The CDR3 protein is CATSRSEPDTQYF. CDR3 in DNA: TGTGCCACCAGTCGTTCAGAGCCAGATACGCAGTATTTT.

CDR3 nucleotides: TGCAGCGTCGGTGGACTAGCGGGGATTACAGATACGCAGTATTTT. It specifies CSVGGLAGITDTQYF. The rearrangement joins TRBV29-1 to TRBJ2-3; the match to TRBD2 covers 12 bases. Trimming took 6 bases from V and 3 from J; bases not matched to a gene: 7. This CDR3 is 15 amino acids long. Germline CDR1 SQVTM, CDR2 ANQGSEA.

The chain is built from TRBV25-1 and TRBJ2-3, with D possibly TRBD1 on 5 matching bases. Trimming took 0 bases from V and 1 from J, leaving 11 bases between them. Germline V gene data show CDR1 as MGHDK and CDR2 as SYGVNS. The CDR3 runs to 16 residues. In DNA, the CDR3 is TGTGCCAGCAGTGAATATTTAGGGGTCGGCACAGATACGCAGTATTTT. Protein product: CASSEYLGVGTDTQYF.

The chain carries TRBV9 and TRBJ1-2; D is unclear. The V gene lost 0 bases and the J gene lost 0 bases, with 9 bases spanning the gap. The CDR3 covers 15 residues. The germline CDR1 and CDR2 sequences are SGDLS and YYNGEE. DNA of the CDR3: TGTGCCAGCAGCGTAGGGTATACGGCTAACTATGGCTACACCTTC. This sequence encodes CASSVGYTANYGYTF.

This clonotype occurred a few times. In nucleotides, the CDR3 is TGTGCCAGCAGCTCTCTCGTCTGGACTAGCGGGGAGAGCTCCTACAATGAGCAGTTCTTC. Translated, it gives CASSSLVWTSGESSYNEQFF. This chain connects TRBV11-2 to TRBJ2-1; 12 bases align to TRBD2. Per germline, CDR1 SGHAT and CDR2 FQNNGV. The ends lost 4 bases at V and 0 bases at J; junction bases unmatched: 13. The CDR3 is made up of 20 amino acids.

This clonotype was found a few times. The rearrangement joins TRBV6-5 to TRBJ2-7; unclear D gene. The CDR3 contains 13 residues. The ends were cut back, 4 bases at V and 4 bases at J, with 11 bases in the middle. Looked up from germline, CDR1 is MNHEY and CDR2 is SVGAGI. In nucleotides, the CDR3 is TGTGCCAGCAGTTCCGCCTATCTTTACGAGCAGTACTTC. Encoded protein: CASSSAYLYEQYF.

Ten or more counts support this clonotype. V gene TRBV5-1 combines with J gene TRBJ2-1; the D gene is possibly TRBD1 (5 bases). This CDR3 spans 13 amino acids. Germline V gene data show CDR1 as SGHRS and CDR2 as YFSETQ. Trimming took off 2 bases at V and 10 bases at J, with 13 bases between the two ends. CDR3 loop: CASSFSGLLEQFF. Here the CDR3 DNA reads TGCGCCAGCAGCTTCTCAGGGCTCCTGGAGCAGTTCTTC.

This clonotype occurred a few times. The chain links TRBV28 to TRBJ2-7; D ambiguous. Germline CDR1 and CDR2: MDHEN and SYDVKM. V was trimmed by 8 bases and J by 1 base, leaving 9 bases between them. CDR3 length: 12 residues. CDR3 in DNA: TGTGCCAGCGGTCAGCTTTCCTACGAGCAGTACTTC. Amino acid sequence: CASGQLSYEQYF.

The chain couples TRBV3-1 to TRBJ2-7; unclear D gene. Trimming took off 4 bases at V and 6 bases at J, with 13 bases between the two ends. This CDR3 is built from 13 residues. The germline CDR1 and CDR2 sequences are LGHDT and YNNKEL (reference sequence). CDR3 DNA: TGTGCCAGCAGCCCAGCTCTGGTAACCGAGCAGTACTTC. It codes for CASSPALVTEQYF.

This sequence joins TRBV7-9 and TRBJ1-4; unclear D gene. V was trimmed by 8 bases and J by 7 bases, leaving 8 bases between them. The CDR3 extends over 11 amino acids. Germline lookup yields CDR1 SEHNR and CDR2 FQNEAQ (reference sequence). DNA for the CDR3: TGTGCCAGCGGCGCCGGTGAAAAACTGTTTTTT. Amino acid sequence: CASGAGEKLFF.

The chain joins TRBV6-1 to TRBJ1-6; D possibly corresponds to TRBD1 (6 bases). The CDR3 runs to 13 residues. Germline values: CDR1 MNHNS, CDR2 SASEGT. With 5 bases removed from V and 8 bases from J, the gap between germline ends came to 10 bases. The CDR3 is CASSPSGDSPLHF. In DNA form, the CDR3 reads TGTGCCAGCAGTCCTTCAGGGGATTCACCCCTCCACTTT.

This clonotype occurred a few times. V is TRBV20-1 and J is TRBJ2-3; D perhaps matches TRBD2 (6 bases). The CDR3 contains 14 residues. Germline-derived CDR1 and CDR2 are DFQATT and SNEGSKA (reference sequence). The ends were cut back, 3 bases at V and 2 bases at J, with 12 bases in the middle. In DNA, the CDR3 is TGCAGTGCTAGCCCGCGGGGTCTCACAGATACGCAGTATTTT. Its translation: CSASPRGLTDTQYF.

This clonotype was detected only a few times. The genes are TRBV15 and TRBJ2-7; D not certain. Trimming took off 0 bases at V and 0 bases at J, with 12 bases between the two ends. The CDR3 totals 16 residues. Germline V gives CDR1 LNHNV, CDR2 YYDKDF (reference sequence). CDR3 sequence: CATSRDRTHYSYEQYF. The CDR3 nucleotides read TGTGCCACCAGCAGAGATAGGACGCATTACTCCTACGAGCAGTACTTC.

V is TRBV2 and J is TRBJ2-7; unclear D gene. V was pared by 3 bases and J by 6 bases, with 9 bases between. CDR1 SNHLY and CDR2 FYNNEI come from the germline V gene. CDR3 size: 12 residues. CDR3 in DNA: TGTGCCAGCAGTGATCGTGGACCCGAGCAGTACTTC. The encoded protein is CASSDRGPEQYF.

V gene TRBV5-1 combines with J gene TRBJ1-1, with D possibly TRBD1 on 5 matching bases. V was shortened by 0 bases and J by 1 base, with 7 bases between the two germline ends. The CDR3 spans 14 residues. Germline V lookup: CDR1 SGHRS, CDR2 YFSETQ. The CDR3 DNA follows: TGCGCCAGCAGCTTGGTGACAGCGAACACTGAAGCTTTCTTT. Amino acid sequence: CASSLVTANTEAFF.

This clonotype was seen a few times. This chain uses TRBV27 with TRBJ2-2; TRBD1 matches at 9 bases. The CDR3 spans 18 residues. Germline values: CDR1 MNHEY, CDR2 SMNVEV (reference sequence). With V trimmed by 5 bases and J by 3 bases, 13 bases remained unmatched. The CDR3 loop reads CASSKGQGFMLDTGELFF. The CDR3 DNA is TGTGCCAGCAGTAAAGGACAGGGGTTCATGTTAGACACCGGGGAGCTGTTTTTT.